This record covers a single TCR beta chain. This entry is derived from a study of blood T cell repertoires in COVID-19. Study information: T cells, B-cell-depleted T cells, or PBMCs supplied cDNA or gDNA.

The method was immunoSEQ multiplex PCR; TCRdb's version includes in-frame clones alone and lacks a portion of them. The repertoire consists of 300,000 to 350,000 clones, with approximately 92% occurring once and the leading ten covering 6.5% to 8%. Germline V gene sequence: CDR1 ENHRY, CDR2 SYGVKD. The CDR3 consists of 18 residues. Trimming took off 3 bases at V and 9 bases at J, with 26 bases between the two ends. The chain has TRBV10-3 and TRBJ2-2, with D possibly matching TRBD1 (6 bases). This receptor was identified in a woman aged 25 to 39 with COVID-19, enrolled during active disease. Sequences were obtained from peripheral blood. This chain's CDR3 is CAISERPQPAGDGRELFF. CDR3 DNA sequence: TGTGCCATCAGTGAACGGCCTCAGCCCGCAGGGGATGGCAGGGAGCTGTTTTTT.